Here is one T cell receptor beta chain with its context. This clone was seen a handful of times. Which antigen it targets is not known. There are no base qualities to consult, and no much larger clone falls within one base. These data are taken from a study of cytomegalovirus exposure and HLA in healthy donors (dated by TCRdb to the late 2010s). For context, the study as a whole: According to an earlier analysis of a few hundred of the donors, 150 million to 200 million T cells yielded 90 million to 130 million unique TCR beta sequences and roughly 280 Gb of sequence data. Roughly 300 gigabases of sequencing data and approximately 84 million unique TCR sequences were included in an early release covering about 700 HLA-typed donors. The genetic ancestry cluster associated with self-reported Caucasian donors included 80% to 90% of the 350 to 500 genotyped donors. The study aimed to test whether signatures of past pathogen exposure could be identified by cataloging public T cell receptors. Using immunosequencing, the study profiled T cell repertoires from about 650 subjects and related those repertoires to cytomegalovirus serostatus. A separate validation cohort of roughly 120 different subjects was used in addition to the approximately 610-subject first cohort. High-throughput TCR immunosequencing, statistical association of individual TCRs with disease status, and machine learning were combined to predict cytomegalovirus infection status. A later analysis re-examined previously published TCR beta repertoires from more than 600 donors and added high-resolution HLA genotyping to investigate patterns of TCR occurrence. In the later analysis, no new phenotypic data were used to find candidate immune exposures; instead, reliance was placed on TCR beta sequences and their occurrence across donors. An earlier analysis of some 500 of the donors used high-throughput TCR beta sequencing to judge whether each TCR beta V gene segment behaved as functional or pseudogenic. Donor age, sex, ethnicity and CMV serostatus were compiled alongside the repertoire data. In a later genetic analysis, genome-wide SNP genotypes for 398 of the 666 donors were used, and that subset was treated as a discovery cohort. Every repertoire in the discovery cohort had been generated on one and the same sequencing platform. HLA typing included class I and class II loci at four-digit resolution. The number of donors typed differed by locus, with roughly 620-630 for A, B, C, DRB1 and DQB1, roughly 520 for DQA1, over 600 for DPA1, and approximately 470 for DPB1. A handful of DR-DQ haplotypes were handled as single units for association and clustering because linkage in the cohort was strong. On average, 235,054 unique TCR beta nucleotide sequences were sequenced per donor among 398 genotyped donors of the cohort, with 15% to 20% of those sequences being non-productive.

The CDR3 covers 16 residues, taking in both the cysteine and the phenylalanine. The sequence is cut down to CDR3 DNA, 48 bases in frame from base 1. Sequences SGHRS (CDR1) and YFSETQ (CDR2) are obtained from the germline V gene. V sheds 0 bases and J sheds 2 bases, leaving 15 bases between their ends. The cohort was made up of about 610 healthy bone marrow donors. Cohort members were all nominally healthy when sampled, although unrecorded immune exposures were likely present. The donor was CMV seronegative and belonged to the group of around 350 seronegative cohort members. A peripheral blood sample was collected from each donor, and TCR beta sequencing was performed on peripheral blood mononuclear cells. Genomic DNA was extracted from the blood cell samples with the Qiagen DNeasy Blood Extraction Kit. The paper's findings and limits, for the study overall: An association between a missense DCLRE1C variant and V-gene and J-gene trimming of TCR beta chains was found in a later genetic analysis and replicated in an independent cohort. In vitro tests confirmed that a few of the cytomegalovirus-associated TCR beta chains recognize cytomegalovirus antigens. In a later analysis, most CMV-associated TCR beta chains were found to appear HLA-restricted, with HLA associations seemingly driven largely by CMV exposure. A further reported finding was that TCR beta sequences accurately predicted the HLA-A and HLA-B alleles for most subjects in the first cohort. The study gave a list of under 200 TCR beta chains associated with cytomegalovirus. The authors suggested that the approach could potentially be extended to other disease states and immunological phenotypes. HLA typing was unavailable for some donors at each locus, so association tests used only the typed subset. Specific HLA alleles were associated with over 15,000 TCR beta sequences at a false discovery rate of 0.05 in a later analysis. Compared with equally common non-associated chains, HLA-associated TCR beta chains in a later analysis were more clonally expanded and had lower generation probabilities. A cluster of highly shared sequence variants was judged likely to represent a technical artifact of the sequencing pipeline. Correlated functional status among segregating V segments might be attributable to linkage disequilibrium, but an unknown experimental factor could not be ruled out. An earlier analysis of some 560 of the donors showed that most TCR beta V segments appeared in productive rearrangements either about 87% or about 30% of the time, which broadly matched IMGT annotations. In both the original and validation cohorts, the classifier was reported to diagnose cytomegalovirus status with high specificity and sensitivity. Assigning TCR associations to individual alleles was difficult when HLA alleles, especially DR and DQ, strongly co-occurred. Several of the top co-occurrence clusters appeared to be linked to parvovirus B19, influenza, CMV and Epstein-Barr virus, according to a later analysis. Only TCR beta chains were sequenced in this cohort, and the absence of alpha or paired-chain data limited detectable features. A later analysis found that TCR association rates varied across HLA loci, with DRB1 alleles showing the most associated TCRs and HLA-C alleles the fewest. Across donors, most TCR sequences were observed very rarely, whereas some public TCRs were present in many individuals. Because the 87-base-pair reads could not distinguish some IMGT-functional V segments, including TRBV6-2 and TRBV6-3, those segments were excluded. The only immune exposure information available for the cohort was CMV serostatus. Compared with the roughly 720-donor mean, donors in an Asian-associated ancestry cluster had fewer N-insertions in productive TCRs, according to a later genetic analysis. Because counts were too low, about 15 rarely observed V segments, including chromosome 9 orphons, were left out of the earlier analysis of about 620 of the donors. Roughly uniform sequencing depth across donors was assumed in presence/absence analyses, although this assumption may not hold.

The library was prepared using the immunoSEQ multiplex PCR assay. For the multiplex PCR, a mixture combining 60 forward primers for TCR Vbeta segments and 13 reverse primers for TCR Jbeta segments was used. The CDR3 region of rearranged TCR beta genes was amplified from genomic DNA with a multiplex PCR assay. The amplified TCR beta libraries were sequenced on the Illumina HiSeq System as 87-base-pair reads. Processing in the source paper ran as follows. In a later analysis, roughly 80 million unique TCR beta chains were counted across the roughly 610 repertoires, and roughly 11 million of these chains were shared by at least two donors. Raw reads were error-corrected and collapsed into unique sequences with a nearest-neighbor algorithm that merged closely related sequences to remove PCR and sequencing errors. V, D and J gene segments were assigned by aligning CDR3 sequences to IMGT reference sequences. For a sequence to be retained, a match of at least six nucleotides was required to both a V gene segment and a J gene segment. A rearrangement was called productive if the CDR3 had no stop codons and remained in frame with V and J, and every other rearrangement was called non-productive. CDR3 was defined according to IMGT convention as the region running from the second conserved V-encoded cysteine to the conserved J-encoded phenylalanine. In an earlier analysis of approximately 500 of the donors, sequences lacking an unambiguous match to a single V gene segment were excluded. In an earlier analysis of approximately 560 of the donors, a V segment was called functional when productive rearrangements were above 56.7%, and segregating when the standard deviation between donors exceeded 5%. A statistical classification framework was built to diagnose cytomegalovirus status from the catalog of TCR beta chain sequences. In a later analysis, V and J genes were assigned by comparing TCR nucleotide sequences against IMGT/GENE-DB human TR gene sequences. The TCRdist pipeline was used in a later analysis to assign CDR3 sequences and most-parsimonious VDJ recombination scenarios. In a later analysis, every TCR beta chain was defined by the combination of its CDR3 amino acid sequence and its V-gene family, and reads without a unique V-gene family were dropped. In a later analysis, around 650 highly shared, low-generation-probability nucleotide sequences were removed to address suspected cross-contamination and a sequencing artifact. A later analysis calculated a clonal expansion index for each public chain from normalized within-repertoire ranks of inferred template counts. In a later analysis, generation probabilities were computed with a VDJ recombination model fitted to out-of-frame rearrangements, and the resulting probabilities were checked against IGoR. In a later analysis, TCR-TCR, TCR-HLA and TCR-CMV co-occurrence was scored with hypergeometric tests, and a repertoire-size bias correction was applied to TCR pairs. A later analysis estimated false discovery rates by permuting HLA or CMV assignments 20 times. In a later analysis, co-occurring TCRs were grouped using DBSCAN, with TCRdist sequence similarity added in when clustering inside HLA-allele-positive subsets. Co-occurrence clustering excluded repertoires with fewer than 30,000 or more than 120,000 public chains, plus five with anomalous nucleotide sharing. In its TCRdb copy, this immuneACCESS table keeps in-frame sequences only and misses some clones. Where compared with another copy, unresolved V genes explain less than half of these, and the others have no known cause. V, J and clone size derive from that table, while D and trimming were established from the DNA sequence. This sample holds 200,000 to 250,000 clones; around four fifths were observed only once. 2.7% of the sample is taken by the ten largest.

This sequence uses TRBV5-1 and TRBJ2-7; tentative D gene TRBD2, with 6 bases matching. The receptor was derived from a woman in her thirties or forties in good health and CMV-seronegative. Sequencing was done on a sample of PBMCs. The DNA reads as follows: TGCGCCAGCAGCTTGGGCGGGCGAGCGGGCCCCTACGAGCAGTACTTC. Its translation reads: CASSLGGRAGPYEQYF.